This T cell receptor (beta chain) came from a study of blood T cell repertoires in COVID-19. Study as a whole: Acute and convalescent COVID-19 specimens originated in the United States, Italy and Spain.

The participants were between about 18 and 95 years old and came from some 25 US areas. Participants' reported clinical history set cohort assignment. TCRdb's table, derived via immunoSEQ multiplex PCR, lists solely in-frame clones and lacks some. The data show 300,000 to 350,000 clones, roughly 88% seen once. This CDR3 comprises 13 residues. The germline CDR1 and CDR2 sequences are MNHEY and SMNVEV (reference sequence). V dropped 6 bases and J dropped 5; count of bases not matched to a gene: 6. This receptor was taken from a man aged 25-45 years who had recovered from COVID-19. Sequencing was carried out using PBMCs or T cells enriched from blood (not recorded which). The rearrangement links TRBV27 to TRBJ2-7; 8 bases are shared with TRBD1. The CDR3 coding sequence is TGTGCCAGCAGGAACAGGGGGGCCAACGAGCAGTACTTC. Its protein is CASRNRGANEQYF.